The clone carrying this TCR beta chain appeared a few times. As handled by the study authors: Researchers report that nucleated cell counts were estimated from reference gene primer amplification. Using immunoSEQ multiplex PCR, the repertoire was profiled, and TCRdb retains in-frame clones only, with some absent. The DNA was the basis for D and trimming; V, J and clone size are from that table. The sample holds 65,000 or so clones, around 90% seen once. The data were obtained in a study of blood T cell repertoires in COVID-19. Overall study context: COVID-19 samples collected from the United States, Italy and Spain covered acute and convalescent phases. Sample material is recorded as cDNA or gDNA derived from T cells, B-cell-depleted T cells, or PBMCs.

The CDR3 contains 15 residues. V shed 4 bases and J 5 bases; nucleotides not matched to a gene: 5. Germline V lookup: CDR1 LGHDT, CDR2 YNNKEL (reference sequence). The rearrangement uses TRBV3-1 (or the pseudogene TRBV3-2) and TRBJ2-5, with 12 bases fitting TRBD2. This sequence originates from a man aged 55 to 70 with acute or convalescent COVID-19. What was sequenced was peripheral blood. This CDR3 reads CASSLLAGGLETQYF. CDR3 nucleotide sequence: TGTGCCAGCAGCCTCCTAGCGGGGGGGCTTGAGACCCAGTACTTC.